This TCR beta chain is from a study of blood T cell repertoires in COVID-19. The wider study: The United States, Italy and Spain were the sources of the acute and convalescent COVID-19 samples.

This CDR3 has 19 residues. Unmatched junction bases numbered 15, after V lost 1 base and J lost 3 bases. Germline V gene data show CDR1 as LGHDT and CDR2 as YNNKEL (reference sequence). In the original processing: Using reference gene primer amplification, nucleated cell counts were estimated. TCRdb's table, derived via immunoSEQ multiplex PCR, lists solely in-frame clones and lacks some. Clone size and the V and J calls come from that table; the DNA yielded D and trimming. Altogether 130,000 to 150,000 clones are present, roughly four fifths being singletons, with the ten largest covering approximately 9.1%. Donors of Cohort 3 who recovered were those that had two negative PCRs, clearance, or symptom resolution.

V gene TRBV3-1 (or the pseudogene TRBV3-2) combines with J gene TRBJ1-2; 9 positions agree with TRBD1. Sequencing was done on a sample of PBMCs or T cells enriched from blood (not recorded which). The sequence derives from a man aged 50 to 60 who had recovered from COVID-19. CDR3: CASSQGLNPGQGSDYGYTF. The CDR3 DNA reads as TGTGCCAGCAGCCAAGGCCTTAATCCGGGACAGGGTTCAGACTATGGCTACACCTTC.